This T cell receptor (beta chain) was captured by sequencing in a study of blood T cells in healthy people across ages. To note about this clonotype: Its antigen is unidentified.

Trimming cost V 8 bases and J 9 bases; bases outside gene matches: 4. The CDR3 runs to 11 residues. Notes on the study in general: Long-lived donors carried more naive CD4+ cells and greater diversity than aged donors. Age brought a roughly linear fall in TCR beta diversity measured per million T cells. Strong correlation was found linking TCR beta diversity to naive T cell percentage.

A sample-barcoded 5' primer and a J-beta primer mix were used in a second PCR of about 7 to 11 cycles. A tag from a template-switch adaptor with 12 random nucleotides marked each cDNA molecule. TCRdb re-called the 5' RACE reads with MiXCR, one entry per CDR3 protein. The sample holds 1,500,000 or so distinct CDR3 sequences, roughly 59% seen once. The rearrangement uses TRBV12-3 or TRBV12-4 and TRBJ2-1, with TRBD1 matching over 7 bases. The specimen was blood. The sequence was obtained from a man aged 18 to 30 in good health. The CDR3 DNA reads as TGTGCCAGCGGCACAGGGGTTGAGCAGTTCTTC. This codes for CASGTGVEQFF.